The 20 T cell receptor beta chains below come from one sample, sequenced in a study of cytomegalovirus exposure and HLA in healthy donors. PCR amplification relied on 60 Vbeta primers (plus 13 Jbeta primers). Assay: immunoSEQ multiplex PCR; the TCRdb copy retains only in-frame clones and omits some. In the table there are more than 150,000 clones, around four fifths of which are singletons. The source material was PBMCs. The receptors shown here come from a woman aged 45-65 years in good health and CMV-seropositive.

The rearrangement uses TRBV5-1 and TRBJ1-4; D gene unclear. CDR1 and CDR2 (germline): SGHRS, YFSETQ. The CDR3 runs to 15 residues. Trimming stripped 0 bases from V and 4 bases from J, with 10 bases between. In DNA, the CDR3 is TGCGCCAGCAGCTTGGCCGGGATTATTAATGAAAAACTGTTTTTT. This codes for CASSLAGIINEKLFF.

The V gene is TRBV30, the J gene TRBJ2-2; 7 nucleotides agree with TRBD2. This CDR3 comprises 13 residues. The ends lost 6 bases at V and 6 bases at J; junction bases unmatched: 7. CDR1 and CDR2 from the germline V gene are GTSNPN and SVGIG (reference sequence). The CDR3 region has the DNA TGTGCCTGCAACAAGGCGGGGGCCGGGGAGCTGTTTTTT. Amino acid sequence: CACNKAGAGELFF.

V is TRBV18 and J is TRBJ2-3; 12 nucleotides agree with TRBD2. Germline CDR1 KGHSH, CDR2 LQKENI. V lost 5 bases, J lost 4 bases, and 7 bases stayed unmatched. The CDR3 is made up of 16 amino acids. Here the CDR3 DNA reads TGTGCCAGCTCAGCCTCGACTAGCGGGGGATCAGATACGCAGTATTTT. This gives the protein CASSASTSGGSDTQYF.

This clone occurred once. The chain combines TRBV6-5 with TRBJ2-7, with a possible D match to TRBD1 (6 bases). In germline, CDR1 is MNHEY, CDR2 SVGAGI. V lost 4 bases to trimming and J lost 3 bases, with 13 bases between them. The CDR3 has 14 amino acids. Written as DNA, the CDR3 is TGTGCCAGCAGTTCCGCGGACAGATACTACGAGCAGTACTTC. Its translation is CASSSADRYYEQYF.

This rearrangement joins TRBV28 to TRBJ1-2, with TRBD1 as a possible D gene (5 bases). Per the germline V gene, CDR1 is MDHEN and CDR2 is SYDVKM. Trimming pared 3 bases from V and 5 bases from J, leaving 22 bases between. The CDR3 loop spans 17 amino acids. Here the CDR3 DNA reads TGTGCCAGCAGTTTCTGGCTCGGGGGACGCGGGAATTATGGCTACACCTTC. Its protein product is CASSFWLGGRGNYGYTF.

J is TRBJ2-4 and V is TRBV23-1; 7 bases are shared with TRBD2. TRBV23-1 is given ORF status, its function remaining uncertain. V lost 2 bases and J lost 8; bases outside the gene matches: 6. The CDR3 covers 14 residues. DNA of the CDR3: TGCGCCAGCAGTCAAGGGGCAGGGAGGGACATTCAGTACTTC. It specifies CASSQGAGRDIQYF.

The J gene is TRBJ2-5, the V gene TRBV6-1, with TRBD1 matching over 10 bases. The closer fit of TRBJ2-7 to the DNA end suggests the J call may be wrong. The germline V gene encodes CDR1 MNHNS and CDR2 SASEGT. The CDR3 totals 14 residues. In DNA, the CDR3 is TGTGCCAGCAGTGACCGGGACAGGGGCCACGAGCAGTACTTC. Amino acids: CASSDRDRGHEQYF.

CDR3 sequence reads: CASRVTGTAPTDTQYF. DNA for the CDR3: TGTGCCAGCAGGGTTACCGGGACTGCCCCCACAGATACGCAGTATTTT. This chain connects TRBV4-2 to TRBJ2-3, with TRBD2 as a possible D gene (6 bases). Germline CDR1 LGHNA, CDR2 YNFKEQ. Trimming cost V 6 bases and J 2 bases, with 18 bases left between them. The CDR3 has 16 amino acids.

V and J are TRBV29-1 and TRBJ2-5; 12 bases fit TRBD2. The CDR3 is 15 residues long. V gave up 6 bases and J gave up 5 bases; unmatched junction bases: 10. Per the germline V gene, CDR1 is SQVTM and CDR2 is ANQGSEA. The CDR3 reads CSVLRASGGAETQYF. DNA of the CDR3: TGCAGCGTGCTTAGGGCTAGCGGGGGGGCGGAGACCCAGTACTTC. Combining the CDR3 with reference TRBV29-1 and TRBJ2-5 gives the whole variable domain SAVISQKPSRDICQRGTSLTIQCQVDSQVTMMFWYRQQPGQSLTLIATANQGSEATYESGFVIDKFPISRPNLTFSTLTVSNMSPEDSSIYLCSVLRASGGAETQYFGPGTRLLVL.

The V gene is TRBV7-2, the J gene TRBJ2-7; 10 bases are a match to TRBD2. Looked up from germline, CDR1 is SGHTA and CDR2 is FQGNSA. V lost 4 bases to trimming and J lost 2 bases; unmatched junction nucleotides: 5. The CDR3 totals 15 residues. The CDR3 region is CASSSRAGGPYEQYF. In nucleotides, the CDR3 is TGTGCCAGCAGCTCTAGAGCGGGGGGGCCCTACGAGCAGTACTTC.

The CDR3 reads CASSLSVRGPYSPLHF. In DNA form, the CDR3 reads TGTGCCAGCAGCTTAAGTGTAAGGGGGCCTTATTCACCCCTCCACTTT. J is TRBJ1-6 and V is TRBV13; TRBD1 matches 7 bases. V dropped 2 bases and J dropped 8; count of bases not matched to a gene: 9. Germline CDR1 reads PRHDT; CDR2 reads FYEKMQ (reference sequence). The CDR3 covers 16 residues.

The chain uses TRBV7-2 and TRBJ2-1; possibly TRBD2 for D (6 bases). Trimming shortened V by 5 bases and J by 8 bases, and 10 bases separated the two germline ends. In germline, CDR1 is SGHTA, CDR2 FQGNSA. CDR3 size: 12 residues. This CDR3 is CASSLPSDEQFF. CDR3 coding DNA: TGTGCCAGCAGCCTCCCTAGCGATGAGCAGTTCTTC.

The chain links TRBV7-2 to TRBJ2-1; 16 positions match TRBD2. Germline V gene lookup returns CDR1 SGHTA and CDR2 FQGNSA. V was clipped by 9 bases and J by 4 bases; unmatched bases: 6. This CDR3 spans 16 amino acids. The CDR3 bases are TGTGCCAGTCACGGGACTAGCGGGGGGGGTTACAATGAGCAGTTCTTC. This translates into CASHGTSGGGYNEQFF.

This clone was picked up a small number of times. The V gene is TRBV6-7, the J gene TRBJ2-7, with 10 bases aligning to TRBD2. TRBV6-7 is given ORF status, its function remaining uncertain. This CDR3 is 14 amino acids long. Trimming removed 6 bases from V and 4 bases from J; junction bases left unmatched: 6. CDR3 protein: CASRVSGGAYEQYF. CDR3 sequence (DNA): TGTGCCAGCAGGGTGAGCGGGGGGGCTTACGAGCAGTACTTC.

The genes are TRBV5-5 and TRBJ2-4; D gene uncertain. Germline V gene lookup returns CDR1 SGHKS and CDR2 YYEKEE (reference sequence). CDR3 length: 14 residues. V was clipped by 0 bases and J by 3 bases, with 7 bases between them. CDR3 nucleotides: TGTGCCAGCAGCTTGGGACACCTCAAAAACATTCAGTACTTC. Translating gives CASSLGHLKNIQYF.

The CDR3 sequence: CASRHGGTEAFF. CDR3 nucleotide sequence: TGTGCCAGCAGGCACGGAGGCACTGAAGCTTTCTTT. The chain uses TRBV10-3 and TRBJ1-1, with D unclear. V shed 10 bases and J shed 4 bases, with 13 bases lying between them. CDR1 is ENHRY and CDR2 is SYGVKD in the germline V gene. The length of the CDR3 is 12 residues.

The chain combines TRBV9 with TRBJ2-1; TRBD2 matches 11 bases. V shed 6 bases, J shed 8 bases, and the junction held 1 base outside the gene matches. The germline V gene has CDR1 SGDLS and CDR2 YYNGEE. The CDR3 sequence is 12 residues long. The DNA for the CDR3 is TGTGCCAGCAAGGGACTAGCGGATGAGCAGTTCTTC. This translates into CASKGLADEQFF.

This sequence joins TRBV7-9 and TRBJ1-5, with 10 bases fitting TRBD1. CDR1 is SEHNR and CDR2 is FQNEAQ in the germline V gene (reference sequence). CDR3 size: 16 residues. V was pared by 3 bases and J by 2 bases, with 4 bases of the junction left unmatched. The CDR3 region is CASSFSGTGGNQPQHF. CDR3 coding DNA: TGTGCCAGCAGCTTCAGTGGGACAGGGGGCAATCAGCCCCAGCATTTT.

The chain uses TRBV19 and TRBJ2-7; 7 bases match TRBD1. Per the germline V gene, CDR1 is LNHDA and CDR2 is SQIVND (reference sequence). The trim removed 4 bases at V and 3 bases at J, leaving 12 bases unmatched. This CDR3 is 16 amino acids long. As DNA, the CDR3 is TGTGCCAGTAGTAGCCCTACAGGGGCCAATGTCTACGAGCAGTACTTC. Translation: CASSSPTGANVYEQYF.

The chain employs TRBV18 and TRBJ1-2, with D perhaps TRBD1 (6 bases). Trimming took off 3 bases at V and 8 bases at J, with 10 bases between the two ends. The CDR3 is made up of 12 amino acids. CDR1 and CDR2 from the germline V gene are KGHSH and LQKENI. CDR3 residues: CASSPRTEGYTF. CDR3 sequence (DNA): TGTGCCAGCTCACCGAGGACAGAGGGCTACACCTTC.